This T cell receptor beta chain came from a study of T-cell memory formation after mild COVID-19. Via MiXCR, TCRdb re-called the 5' RACE reads, giving one row per CDR3 protein. The sample lists 400,000 to 550,000 distinct CDR3 sequences, roughly 25% seen once, with roughly an eighth in the top ten. The source of this sequence is an adult woman who had mild COVID-19 (a few samples of this study predate the infection). Cell type and time point are not known. The source material was PBMCs or a T cell subset sorted from them (not recorded which).

CDR3 region: CASSLDGREQYF. CDR3 coding DNA: TGTGCCAGCAGTTTGGACGGGAGGGAGCAGTACTTC. V is TRBV11-2 and J is TRBJ2-7; 7 bases agree with TRBD2. Looked up from germline, CDR1 is SGHAT and CDR2 is FQNNGV. Trimming cost V 6 bases and J 7 bases; bases outside gene matches: 6. This CDR3 is 12 amino acids long.